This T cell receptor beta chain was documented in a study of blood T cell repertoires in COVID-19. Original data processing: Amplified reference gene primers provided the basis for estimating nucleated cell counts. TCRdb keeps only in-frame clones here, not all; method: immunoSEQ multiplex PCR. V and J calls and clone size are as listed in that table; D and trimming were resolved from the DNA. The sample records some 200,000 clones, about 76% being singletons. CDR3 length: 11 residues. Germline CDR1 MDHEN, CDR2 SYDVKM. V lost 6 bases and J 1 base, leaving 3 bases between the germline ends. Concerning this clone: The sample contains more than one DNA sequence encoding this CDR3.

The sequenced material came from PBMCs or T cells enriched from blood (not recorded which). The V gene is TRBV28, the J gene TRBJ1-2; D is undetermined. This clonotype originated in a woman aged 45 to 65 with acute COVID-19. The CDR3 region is CASSRNYGYTF. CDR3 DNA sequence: TGTGCCAGCAGCCGTAACTATGGCTACACCTTC.